This entry is about one TCR beta chain. What it binds is not known. The CDR3 is 13 amino acids. Losses at the gene ends were 2 bases for V and 3 bases for J; bases not matched to a gene: 2. Germline V gene data show CDR1 as SGHDT and CDR2 as YYEEEE. With 60 Vbeta and 13 Jbeta primers, the PCR was carried out. This table comes from immunoSEQ multiplex PCR, and its TCRdb copy is limited to in-frame clones, with some not included. The sample includes 200,000 to 250,000 clones, around 88% seen only once; the top ten take about 1%. This sample is part of a study of cytomegalovirus exposure and HLA in healthy donors. Study-level findings and limits: Within an earlier analysis, most TCR beta V segments proved productive either about 90% or about 30% of the time. A later analysis associated 16,951 TCR beta sequences with HLA alleles at a 0.05 false discovery rate. Clonal expansion was found to be greater in HLA-associated TCR beta chains than in equally common others in a later analysis.

The sample comprised PBMCs. The chain links TRBV5-6 to TRBJ2-7; 7 bases line up with TRBD1. The receptor comes from a woman aged 18-29 years in good health and CMV-seronegative. The chain's CDR3 is CASSFGTDYEQYF. CDR3 in DNA: TGTGCCAGCAGCTTTGGGACAGACTACGAGCAGTACTTC.